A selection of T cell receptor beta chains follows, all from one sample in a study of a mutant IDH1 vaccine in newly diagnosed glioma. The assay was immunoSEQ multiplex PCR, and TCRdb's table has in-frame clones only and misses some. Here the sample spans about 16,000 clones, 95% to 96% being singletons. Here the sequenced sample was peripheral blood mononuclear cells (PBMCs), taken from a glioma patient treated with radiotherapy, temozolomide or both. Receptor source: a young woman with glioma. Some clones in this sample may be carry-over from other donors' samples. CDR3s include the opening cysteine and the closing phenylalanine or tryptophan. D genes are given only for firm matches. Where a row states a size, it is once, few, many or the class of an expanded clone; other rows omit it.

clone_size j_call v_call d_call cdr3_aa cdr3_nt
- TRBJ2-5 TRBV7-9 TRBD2 CASSPGRVAGSEGETQYF TGTGCCAGCAGCCCGGGGAGAGTAGCGGGTTCCGAGGGAGAGACCCAGTACTTC
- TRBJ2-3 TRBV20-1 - CSARSPDTQYF TGCAGTGCTAGAAGCCCAGATACGCAGTATTTT
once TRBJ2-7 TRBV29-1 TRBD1 CSLSGQGGEQYF TGCAGCCTATCGGGACAGGGCGGGGAGCAGTACTTC
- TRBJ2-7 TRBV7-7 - CASSRTTGYEQYF TGTGCTAGCAGCAGGACGACAGGTTACGAGCAGTACTTC
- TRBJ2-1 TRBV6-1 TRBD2 CASSGGVELAKYNEQFF TGTGCCAGCAGTGGGGGGGTAGAACTAGCGAAATACAATGAGCAGTTCTTC
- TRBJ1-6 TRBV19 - CASSIGARSPSPLHF TGTGCCAGTAGTATTGGGGCCAGAAGTCCTTCACCCCTCCACTTT
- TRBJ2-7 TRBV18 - CASSSTSEQYF TGTGCCAGCTCATCCACTAGCGAGCAGTACTTC
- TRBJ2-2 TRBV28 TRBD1 CASRIGQGEAGELFF TGTGCCAGCCGGATAGGACAGGGTGAGGCCGGGGAGCTGTTTTTT
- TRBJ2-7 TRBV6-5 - CASSLLPASSYEQYF TGTGCCAGCAGTTTGCTACCGGCGAGCTCCTACGAGCAGTACTTC
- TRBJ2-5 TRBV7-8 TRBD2 CASSFIAGGETQYF TGTGCCAGCAGCTTTATAGCGGGAGGAGAGACCCAGTACTTC
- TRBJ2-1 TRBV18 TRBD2 CASSPGLAGANEQFF TGTGCCAGCTCTCCCGGACTAGCGGGAGCCAATGAGCAGTTCTTC
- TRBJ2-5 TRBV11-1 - CASSLRVQETQYF TGTGCCAGCAGCCTGAGGGTTCAAGAGACCCAGTACTTC
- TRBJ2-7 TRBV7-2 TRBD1 CASSLGGTAFYEQYF TGTGCCAGCAGCTTAGGGGGGACAGCTTTCTACGAGCAGTACTTC
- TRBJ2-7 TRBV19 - CASSIGGGGSYEQYF TGTGCCAGTAGTATAGGAGGAGGGGGGTCCTACGAGCAGTACTTC
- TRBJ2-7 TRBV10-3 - CAISDNRAENEQYF TGTGCCATCAGTGACAACAGGGCAGAGAACGAGCAGTACTTC
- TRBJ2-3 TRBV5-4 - CASSPPDVTDTQYF TGTGCCAGCAGCCCTCCCGACGTAACAGATACGCAGTATTTT